The clone carrying this TCR beta chain was found many times. No antigen is known for it. The data derive from a study of early T cells in non-severe SARS-CoV-2 infection. Whole-study context: The chains were unpaired, and the sequenced material was bulk RNA from unsorted whole blood. General observations from the study: Private and CD4 specificities were missed by VDJdb matching, which favored anti-spike CD8 responses.

As part of library construction, unique molecular identifiers were attached to individual cDNA molecules. TCRdb analysed the 5' RACE reads with MiXCR anew, one entry per CDR3 protein. The sample lists fewer than 35,000 distinct CDR3 sequences; 8% to 9.5% were seen once. V was shortened by 1 base and J by 0 bases, with 7 bases between the two germline ends. Germline CDR1 is SGHTA and CDR2 is FQGNSA. The CDR3 covers 15 residues. Source material: whole blood. The chain joins TRBV7-2 to TRBJ2-1; D gene ambiguous. The source of this sequence is an adult who was a healthcare worker with PCR-confirmed SARS-CoV-2 infection or an uninfected control (not recorded which). The CDR3 bases are TGTGCCAGCAGCTTAGGGTCCGGCTCCTACAATGAGCAGTTCTTC. Its protein product is CASSLGSGSYNEQFF.